This T cell receptor (beta chain) is from a study of blood T cell repertoires in COVID-19. At the level of the study: COVID-19 samples, acute and convalescent, were from the United States, Italy and Spain. In each case, the material was cDNA or gDNA derived from T cells, B-cell-depleted T cells, or PBMCs.

The authors' processing: Amplification of reference gene primers provided the estimated nucleated cell counts. TCRdb's table, derived via immunoSEQ multiplex PCR, lists solely in-frame clones and lacks some. That table gives V, J and clone size, and the DNA gave D and trimming. The sample holds some 390,000 clones, around 87% seen once. The material sequenced was peripheral blood. The TCR originated in a human donor in a cohort sampled during active COVID-19.

CDR3 residues: CASSWTSGGMETQYF. As DNA, the CDR3 is TGTGCCAGCAGCTGGACTAGCGGGGGGATGGAGACCCAGTACTTC. The chain recombines TRBV5-4 with TRBJ2-5; 14 bases line up with TRBD2. This CDR3 spans 15 amino acids. V dropped 3 bases and J dropped 5; count of bases not matched to a gene: 3. Germline values: CDR1 SGHNT, CDR2 YYREEE (reference sequence).